This entry concerns a single T cell receptor beta chain. These data belong to a study of blood T cell repertoires in COVID-19. Overall study context: T cells, B-cell-depleted T cells, or PBMCs supplied cDNA or gDNA.

The assay was immunoSEQ multiplex PCR, and TCRdb's table has in-frame clones only and misses some. The sample contains about 190,000 clones, 70% to 90% of which appear only once. The material sequenced was peripheral blood. This receptor was taken from a middle-aged man with active or convalescent COVID-19.

In DNA form, the CDR3 reads TGCAGTGCTAGTCCGGGACAGGGGATAGGGTCCTACGAGCAGTACTTC. Protein product: CSASPGQGIGSYEQYF. V gene TRBV20-1 combines with J gene TRBJ2-7, with TRBD1 identical over 10 bases. The CDR3 sequence is 16 residues long. In germline, CDR1 is DFQATT, CDR2 SNEGSKA (reference sequence). The junction had 9 bases not matched to a gene; V was cut back by 3 bases and J by 1 base.